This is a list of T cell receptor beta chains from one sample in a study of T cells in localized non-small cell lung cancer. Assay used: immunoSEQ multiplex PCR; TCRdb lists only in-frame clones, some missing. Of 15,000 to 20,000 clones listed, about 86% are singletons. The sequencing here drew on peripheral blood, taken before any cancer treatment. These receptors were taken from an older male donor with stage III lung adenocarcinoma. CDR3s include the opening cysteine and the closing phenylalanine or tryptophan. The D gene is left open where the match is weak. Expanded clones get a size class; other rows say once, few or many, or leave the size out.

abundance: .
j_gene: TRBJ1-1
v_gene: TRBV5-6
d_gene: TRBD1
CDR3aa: CASSLVGQGDTEAFF
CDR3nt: TGTGCCAGCAGCTTGGTGGGACAGGGGGACACTGAAGCTTTCTTT

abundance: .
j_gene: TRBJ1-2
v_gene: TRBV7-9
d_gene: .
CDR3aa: CASTEGQARSYGYTF
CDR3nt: TGTGCCAGCACCGAGGGGCAGGCGAGGTCGTATGGCTACACCTTC

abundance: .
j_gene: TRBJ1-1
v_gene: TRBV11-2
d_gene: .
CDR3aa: CASSRRQVLNTEAFF
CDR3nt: TGTGCCAGCAGCCGTCGGCAGGTCTTAAACACTGAAGCTTTCTTT

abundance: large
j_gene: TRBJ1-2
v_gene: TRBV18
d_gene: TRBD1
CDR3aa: CASSPGQGTGYTF
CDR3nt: TGTGCCAGCTCACCGGGACAGGGAACGGGCTACACCTTC

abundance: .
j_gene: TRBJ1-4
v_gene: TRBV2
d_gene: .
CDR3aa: CASSDRGTNEKLFF
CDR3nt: TGTGCCAGCAGTGACAGAGGTACTAATGAAAAACTGTTTTTT

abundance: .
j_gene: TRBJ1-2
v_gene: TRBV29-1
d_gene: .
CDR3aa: CSVQEDYGYTF
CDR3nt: TGCAGCGTTCAGGAAGACTATGGCTACACCTTC

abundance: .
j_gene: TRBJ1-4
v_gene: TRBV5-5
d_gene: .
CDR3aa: CASSQAGTGTNEKLFF
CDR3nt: TGTGCCAGCAGCCAGGCCGGTACAGGGACTAATGAAAAACTGTTTTTT

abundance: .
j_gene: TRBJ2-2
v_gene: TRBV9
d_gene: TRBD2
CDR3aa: CASSARTSGGSGELFF
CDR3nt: TGTGCCAGCAGCGCAAGGACTAGCGGGGGAAGCGGGGAGCTGTTTTTT

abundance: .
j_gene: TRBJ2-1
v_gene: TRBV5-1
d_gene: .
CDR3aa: CASSLDYYNEQFF
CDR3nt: TGCGCCAGCAGCTTGGACTACTACAATGAGCAGTTCTTC

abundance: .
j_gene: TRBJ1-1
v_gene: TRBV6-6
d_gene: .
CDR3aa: CASSYAQGNTEAFF
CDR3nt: TGTGCCAGCAGTTACGCACAGGGGAACACTGAAGCTTTCTTT

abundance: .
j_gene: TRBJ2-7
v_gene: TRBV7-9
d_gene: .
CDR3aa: CASTRSDPYEQYF
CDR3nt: TGTGCCAGCACCAGGTCCGATCCCTACGAGCAGTACTTC

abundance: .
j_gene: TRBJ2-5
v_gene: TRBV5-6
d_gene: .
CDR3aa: CASSSGTLSETQYF
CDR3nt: TGTGCCAGCAGCTCGGGGACTTTATCAGAGACCCAGTACTTC

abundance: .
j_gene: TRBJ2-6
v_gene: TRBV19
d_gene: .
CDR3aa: CASSMGGGTGANVLTF
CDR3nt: TGTGCCAGTAGTATGGGTGGAGGGACTGGGGCCAACGTCCTGACTTTC

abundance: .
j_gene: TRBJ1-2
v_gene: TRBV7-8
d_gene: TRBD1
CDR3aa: CASSLGGQVFGYTF
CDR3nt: TGTGCCAGCAGCTTAGGGGGACAGGTTTTTGGCTACACCTTC

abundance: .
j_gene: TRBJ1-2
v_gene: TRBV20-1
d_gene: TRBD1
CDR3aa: CSAGTDGYTF
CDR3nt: TGCAGTGCTGGGACAGATGGCTACACCTTC

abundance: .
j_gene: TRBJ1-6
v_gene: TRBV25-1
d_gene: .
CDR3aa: CASSEYEQASNSPLHF
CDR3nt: TGTGCCAGCAGTGAATACGAGCAGGCTTCTAATTCACCCCTCCACTTT

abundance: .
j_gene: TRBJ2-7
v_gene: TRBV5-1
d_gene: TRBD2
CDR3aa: CASSTLAGTYEQYF
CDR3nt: TGCGCCAGCAGCACTCTAGCGGGGACCTACGAGCAGTACTTC

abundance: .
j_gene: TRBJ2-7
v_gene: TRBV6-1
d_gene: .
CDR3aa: CATSAGSSYEQYF
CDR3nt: TGTGCCACATCGGCCGGGAGCTCCTACGAGCAGTACTTC

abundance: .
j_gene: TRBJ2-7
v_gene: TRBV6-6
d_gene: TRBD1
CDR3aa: CASRRDRGYEQYF
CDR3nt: TGTGCCAGCAGACGAGACAGGGGGTACGAGCAGTACTTC

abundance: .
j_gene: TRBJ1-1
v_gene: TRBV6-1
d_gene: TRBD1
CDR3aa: CATQGADTEAFF
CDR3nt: TGTGCCACCCAGGGGGCGGATACTGAAGCTTTCTTT

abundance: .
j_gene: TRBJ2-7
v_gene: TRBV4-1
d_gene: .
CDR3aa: CASSQSGSSGTPYEQYF
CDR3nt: TGCGCCAGCAGCCAATCCGGCTCATCCGGGACTCCCTACGAGCAGTACTTC

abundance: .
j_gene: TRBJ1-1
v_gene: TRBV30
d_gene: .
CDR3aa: CAWSVGGPGTEAFF
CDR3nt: TGTGCCTGGAGTGTAGGCGGGCCCGGCACTGAAGCTTTCTTT

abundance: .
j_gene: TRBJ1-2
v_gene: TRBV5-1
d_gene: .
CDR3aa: CASSLADRVHYGYTF
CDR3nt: TGCGCCAGCAGCTTGGCCGATCGGGTCCACTATGGCTACACCTTC

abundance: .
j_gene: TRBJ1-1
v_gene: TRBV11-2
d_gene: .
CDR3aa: CASSVGFGTEAFF
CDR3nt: TGTGCCAGCAGCGTCGGGTTCGGCACTGAAGCTTTCTTT

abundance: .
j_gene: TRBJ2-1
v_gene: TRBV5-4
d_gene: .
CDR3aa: CASSLQVYNEQFF
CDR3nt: TGTGCCAGCAGCTTACAGGTTTACAATGAGCAGTTCTTC

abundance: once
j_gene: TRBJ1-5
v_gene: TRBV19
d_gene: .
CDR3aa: CASKREGIGNQPQHF
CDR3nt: TGTGCCAGTAAGAGGGAAGGGATCGGCAATCAGCCCCAGCATTTT

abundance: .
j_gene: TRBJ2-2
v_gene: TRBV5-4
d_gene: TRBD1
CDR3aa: CASSLVTGTGGAGELFF
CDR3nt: TGTGCCAGCAGCCTCGTCACCGGGACAGGGGGGGCCGGGGAGCTGTTTTTT

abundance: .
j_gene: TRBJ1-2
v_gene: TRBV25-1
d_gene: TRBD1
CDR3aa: CASSEYGQGVAGYTF
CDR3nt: TGTGCCAGCAGTGAATACGGACAGGGGGTGGCTGGCTACACCTTC

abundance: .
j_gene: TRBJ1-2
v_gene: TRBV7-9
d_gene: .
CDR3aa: CASSSSGAYGYTF
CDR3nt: TGTGCCAGCAGCTCCTCGGGGGCCTATGGCTACACCTTC

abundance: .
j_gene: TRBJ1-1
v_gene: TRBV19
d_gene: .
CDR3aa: CASSIVGRMNTEAFF
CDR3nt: TGTGCCAGTAGTATAGTGGGACGGATGAACACTGAAGCTTTCTTT

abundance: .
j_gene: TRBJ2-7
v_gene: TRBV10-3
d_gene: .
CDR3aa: CAIASGYEQYF
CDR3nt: TGTGCCATCGCCTCCGGTTACGAGCAGTACTTC

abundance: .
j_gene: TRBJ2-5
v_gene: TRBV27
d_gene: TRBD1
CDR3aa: CASSFSRGQKTQYF
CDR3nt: TGTGCCAGCAGTTTCAGCAGGGGGCAAAAGACCCAGTACTTC

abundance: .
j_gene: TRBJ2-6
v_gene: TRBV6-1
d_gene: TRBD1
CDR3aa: CASRTGGAGANVLTF
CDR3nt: TGTGCCAGCAGGACAGGGGGCGCTGGGGCCAACGTCCTGACTTTC

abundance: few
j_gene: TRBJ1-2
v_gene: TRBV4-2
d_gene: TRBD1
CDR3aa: CASSQSQGDYGYTF
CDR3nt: TGTGCCAGCAGCCAGTCCCAGGGGGACTATGGCTACACCTTC

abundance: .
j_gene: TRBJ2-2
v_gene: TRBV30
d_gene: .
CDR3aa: CARQDGNTGELFF
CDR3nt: TGTGCCCGGCAAGACGGGAACACCGGGGAGCTGTTTTTT

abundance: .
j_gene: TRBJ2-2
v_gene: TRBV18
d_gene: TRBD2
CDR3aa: CASSPAAASGGKTGELFF
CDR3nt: TGTGCCAGCTCACCTGCGGCCGCTAGCGGGGGGAAGACCGGGGAGCTGTTTTTT